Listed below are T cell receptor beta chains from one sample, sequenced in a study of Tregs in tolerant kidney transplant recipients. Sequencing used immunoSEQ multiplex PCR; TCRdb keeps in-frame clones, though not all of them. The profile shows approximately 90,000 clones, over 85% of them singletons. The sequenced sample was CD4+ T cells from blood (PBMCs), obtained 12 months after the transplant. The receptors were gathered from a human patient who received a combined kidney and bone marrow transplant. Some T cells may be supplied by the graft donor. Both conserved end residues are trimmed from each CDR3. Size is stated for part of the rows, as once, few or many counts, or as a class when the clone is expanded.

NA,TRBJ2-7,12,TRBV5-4,ASNPSPIHYEQY
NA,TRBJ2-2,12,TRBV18,ASSPRGSTGELF
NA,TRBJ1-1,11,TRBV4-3,ASSQEDRGEAF
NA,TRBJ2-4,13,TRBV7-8,ASSLVWQGKNIQY
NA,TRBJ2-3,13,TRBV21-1,ASSKLAGNTDTQY
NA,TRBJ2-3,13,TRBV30,AWSVRTSGTDTQY
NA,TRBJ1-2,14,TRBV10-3,AISDPGGERILGYT
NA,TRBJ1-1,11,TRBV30,AWSATGNTEAF
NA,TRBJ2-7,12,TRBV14,ASSQYSGSYKQY
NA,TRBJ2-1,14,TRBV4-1,ASSHRPTGENNEQF
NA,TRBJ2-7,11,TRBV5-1,ASSKDTGYEQY
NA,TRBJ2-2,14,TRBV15,ATSRAGTTDTGELF
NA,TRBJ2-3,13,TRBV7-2,ASSLLLAGTDTQY
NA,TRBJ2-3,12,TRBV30,AWGGGRSTDTQY
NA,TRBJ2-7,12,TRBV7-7,ASSTNRGTHEQY
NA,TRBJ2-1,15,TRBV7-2,ASSPRGGTGGYNEQF
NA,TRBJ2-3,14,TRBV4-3,ASSQDQGLSTDTQY
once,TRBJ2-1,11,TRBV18,ASSGAGANEQF
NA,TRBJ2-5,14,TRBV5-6,ASSLPTSGRGETQY
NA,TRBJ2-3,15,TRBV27,ASSPTWRGARTDTQY
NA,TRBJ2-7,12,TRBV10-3,AISESTRNYEQY
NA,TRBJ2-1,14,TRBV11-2,ASSKERGSSYNEQF
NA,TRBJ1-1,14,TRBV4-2,ASSQDQAGSGTEAF
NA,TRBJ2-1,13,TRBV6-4,ASSDGTGSYNEQF
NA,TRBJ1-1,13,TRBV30,AWSPGGTGDTEAF
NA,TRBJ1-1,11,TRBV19,ASMARATTEAF
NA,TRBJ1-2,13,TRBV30,AWSLATGEVYGYT
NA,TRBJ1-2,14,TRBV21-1,ASRLGTALEDYGYT
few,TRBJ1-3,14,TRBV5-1,ASSLHAGNSGNTIY
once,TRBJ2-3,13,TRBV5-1,ASSPLAASTDTQY
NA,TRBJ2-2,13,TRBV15,ATSRGAANTGELF
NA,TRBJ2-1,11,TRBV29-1,SVVSSGYNEQF
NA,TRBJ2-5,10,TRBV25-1,ASSGTGGRRY
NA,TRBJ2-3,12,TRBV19,ASSTDSLTDTQY
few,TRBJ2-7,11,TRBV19,ASTGPGYDEQY
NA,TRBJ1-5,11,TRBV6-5,ASSYDRSEPQH
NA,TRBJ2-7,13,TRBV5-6,ASSLWVLAGYEQY
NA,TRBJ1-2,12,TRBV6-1,ASSARTGDYGYT
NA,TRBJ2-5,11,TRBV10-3,AISFSGQETQY
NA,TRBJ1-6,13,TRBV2,ATQWTRTQNSPLH
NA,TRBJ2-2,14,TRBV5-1,ASSLGRGEDTGELF
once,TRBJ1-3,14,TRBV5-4,ASSLYRTTGGNTIY
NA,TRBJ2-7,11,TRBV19,ATRETGLYEQY
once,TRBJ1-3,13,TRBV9,ASSPEEARGNTIY
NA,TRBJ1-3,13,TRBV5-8,ASSFGIQAGNTIY
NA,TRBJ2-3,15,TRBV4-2,ASSQNVAGPYTDTQY
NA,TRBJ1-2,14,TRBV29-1,SVAGQASLGGYGYT
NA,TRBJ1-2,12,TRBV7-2,ASSPVRGQHGYT
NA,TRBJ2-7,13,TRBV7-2,ASSSRTGKVYEQY
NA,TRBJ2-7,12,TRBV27,ASRQRGQGHEQY
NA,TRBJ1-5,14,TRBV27,ASSSSVGNRVQPQH
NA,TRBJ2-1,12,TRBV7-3,ASSLKRGVNEQF
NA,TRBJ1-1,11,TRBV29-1,SVDKGANTEAF
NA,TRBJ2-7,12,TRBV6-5,ASSYSRGRYEQY
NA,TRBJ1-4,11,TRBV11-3,ASGGENTEKLF